This TCR beta chain originates from a study of T cell responses to AZD1222 COVID-19 vaccine (dated by TCRdb to about 2021). The study in broad terms: A total of just over 230 trial participants underwent TCR sequencing, of whom approximately 200 had received two doses of AZD1222 and 26 had received two doses of the MenACWY control vaccine. Enrollment into the trials was organized by age into subgroups of 18-55, 56-69 and 70-plus years, and those subgroups contained approximately 160, 26 and 62 TCR-sequenced participants, respectively. Study-wide findings and limitations: Participants were mostly white British and included more females than males, and it was suggested by the authors that clonal diversity may have been underestimated. The 56-69-year group was small, and its depth increase did not reach significance, likely because of low power. Because no day 14 peak-response samples were available, repertoires were characterized only after the peak T cell response. Nearly half of unique spike-specific TCRs reportedly recognized epitopes outside regions mutated in the B.1.351 and B.1.1.7 variants. The whole spike protein was spanned by vaccine-associated CD4 TCRs, and dominant responses were seen in regions 160-218 and 743-854. Only five or six AZD1222 recipients were SARS-CoV-2 seropositive at baseline, limiting conclusions about previously exposed vaccinees. Spike-specific TCR breadth and depth rose significantly after two AZD1222 doses compared with day 0 and with MenACWY recipients.

The CDR3 regions of human TCRbeta chains were analyzed by immunosequencing. The source study handled its data this way. Repertoire TCRs were checked for matches against a reference library of SARS-CoV-2-specific TCRs that had been generated using the MIRA antigen-specificity platform. Breadth meant the fraction of unique TCRs that were SARS-CoV-2-associated, whereas depth meant the fraction of total T cells that were SARS-CoV-2-associated. Using the MIRA data, each spike-specific TCR was mapped to the spike region that the TCR reacts to and placed in a CD4 or CD8 class. Log10-transformed breadth and depth values were compared by one-way ANOVA with Sidak's multiple comparisons tests. TCRdb obtained this table from immuneACCESS and retained in-frame rearrangements with V and J assigned. These tables miss some clones; where compared with another copy, unresolved V genes account for less than half of the shortfall, and the remainder is unexplained. Clone size and V and J calls were adopted from that table, with D and trimming inferred from the DNA. In this sample the table shows 85,000 to 120,000 clones, 90% of which occur a single time. The ten largest clones add up to under 8.5% of the sample.

V sheds 5 bases and J sheds 1 base, leaving 11 bases between their ends. Measured from the cysteine to the phenylalanine, the CDR3 is 14 residues long. Left in the record is the CDR3 DNA by itself, 42 bases read in frame from the first base. CDR1 and CDR2 are read off the germline V gene as ENHRY and SYGVKD. As regards this clone: The clone's antigen remains unknown. No much larger clone exists at a distance of one base, and base qualities are not known.

According to the study, the label for this sample's time point signals: about 28 days (+/-7) after the second vaccine dose. AZD1222 recipients whose second dose came at about 4 weeks and those whose second dose came at about 12 weeks were combined into one group, since spike-specific TCR depth and breadth did not differ between the two schedules. Samples from vaccinated people were obtained from the UK trials COV001 and COV002, which included a single-blind randomized controlled phase 2/3 trial of AZD1222 (ChAdOx1 nCoV-19) in healthy adults. For TCRbeta chain sequencing, PBMC samples were collected from trial participants at day 0 and at day 28 after the second dose.

The TCR sequence derives from an adult who received the AZD1222 COVID-19 vaccine. The sequences come from peripheral blood, collected 28 days after the second AZD1222 dose. The sequence joins TRBV10-3 to TRBJ1-1; matching of 5 bases hints at TRBD1 as the D gene. At the DNA level, the sequence is TGTGCCATCAGTATCGGGACGGGGAACACTGAAGCTTTCTTT. Translated, it reads CAISIGTGNTEAFF.